The TCR beta chain under discussion was sequenced for a study of T cells in pancreatic ductal adenocarcinoma. As for this clone: Its antigen remains unidentified.

CDR1 and CDR2 (germline): SEHNR, FQNEAQ (reference sequence). The CDR3 has 13 residues. V lost 5 bases to trimming and J lost 2 bases, with 10 bases between them. The selected patients with pancreatic ductal adenocarcinoma had surgery but no neoadjuvant therapy. Data came from immunoSEQ multiplex PCR; TCRdb stores just in-frame clones and leaves some out. The table shows over 90,000 clones, with over 90% occurring only once. General study results and limits: The resected cohort was biased toward the minority with early-stage disease. Mean clonality was around 0.11 in tumors and 0.06 to 0.085 in blood, not significantly different. Blood had more productive templates and 6 to 9-fold more unique clonotypes than tumor. Tumor-versus-blood clonality comparisons may be biased toward lower tumor diversity.

The sample consisted of PBMCs. This chain links TRBV7-9 with TRBJ2-7; a weak D match, TRBD2 (6 bases). This TCR was sampled from a human donor with pancreatic ductal adenocarcinoma. The CDR3 sequence is CASSRDSAYEQYF. The CDR3 DNA is TGTGCCAGCAGCCGGGACTCCGCCTACGAGCAGTACTTC.